This T cell receptor (beta chain) originates from a study of blood T cell repertoires in COVID-19. Whole-study context: PBMCs, B-cell-depleted T cells, or T cells were the source of the cDNA or gDNA that made up the material.

The CDR3 has 13 amino acids. CDR1 and CDR2 from the germline V gene are SNHLY and FYNNEI. Trimming at V came to 10 bases and at J to 2 bases, leaving 2 bases not matched to a gene. Participants, about 18 to 90 years old, spanned about 26 US areas. Cohort assignment relied on participant-reported clinical history. The assay was immunoSEQ multiplex PCR, and TCRdb's table has in-frame clones only and misses some. The sample shows some 300,000 clones, 90% to 95% of them seen only once. The sequence was collected from a woman aged 30 to 39 who had been exposed to COVID-19. Material: PBMCs or T cells enriched from blood (not recorded which). The chain links TRBV2 to TRBJ2-3; the match to TRBD2 covers 11 bases. CDR3 amino acids: CAIAGGYTDTQYF. Written as DNA, the CDR3 is TGTGCCATAGCGGGGGGGTACACAGATACGCAGTATTTT.